These T cell receptor beta chains were read from a single sample in a study of OX40 agonist ivuxolimab in advanced cancers. Profiled with immunoSEQ multiplex PCR; TCRdb holds only in-frame clones, not every one. The sample comprises some 110,000 clones, roughly 90% of which are singletons, and 0.8% to 1% rests with the top ten. The sequencing here drew on CD4+ or CD8+ T cells sorted from blood, taken in a trial of the OX40 agonist ivuxolimab. Receptor source: an adult with an advanced solid tumor such as melanoma, head and neck, liver or kidney cancer. CDR3s include the opening cysteine and the closing phenylalanine or tryptophan. D genes are given only for firm matches. Clone size is not always given. Where it is, it says once, few, many or a class for expanded clones.

d_call | j_call | v_call | clone_size | cdr3_aa | cdr3_nt
NA | TRBJ1-3 | TRBV18 | NA | CASSPQKGSGNTIYF | TGTGCCAGCTCTCCACAGAAAGGGTCTGGAAACACCATATATTTT
NA | TRBJ1-3 | TRBV5-6 | NA | CASSGQPEGNTIYF | TGTGCCAGCAGCGGACAGCCCGAAGGAAACACCATATATTTT
TRBD1 | TRBJ1-4 | TRBV5-1 | NA | CASSLGPTGAGEKLFF | TGCGCCAGCAGCTTGGGACCGACAGGGGCGGGTGAAAAACTGTTTTTT
TRBD1 | TRBJ1-5 | TRBV29-1 | NA | CSVRQGDQPQHF | TGCAGCGTGAGGCAGGGGGATCAGCCCCAGCATTTT
NA | TRBJ2-1 | TRBV5-6 | NA | CASSFPGGDEQFF | TGTGCCAGCAGCTTCCCCGGCGGCGATGAGCAGTTCTTC
TRBD1 | TRBJ1-4 | TRBV28 | NA | CASTLPPGAGGQKLFF | TGTGCCAGCACCCTTCCCCCGGGGGCAGGGGGTCAAAAACTGTTTTTT
TRBD2 | TRBJ2-1 | TRBV14 | NA | CASSQDRGRRPYNEQFF | TGTGCCAGCAGCCAAGATCGCGGGAGAAGACCCTACAATGAGCAGTTCTTC
TRBD2 | TRBJ2-1 | TRBV4-1 | NA | CASSQVSSGGGYNEQFF | TGCGCCAGCAGCCAAGTTTCTAGCGGAGGCGGCTACAATGAGCAGTTCTTC
TRBD2 | TRBJ2-1 | TRBV5-1 | NA | CASRPTSFPYNEQFF | TGCGCCAGCAGGCCGACTAGCTTCCCCTACAATGAGCAGTTCTTC
TRBD1 | TRBJ2-5 | TRBV7-7 | NA | CASSLGTGGETQYF | TGTGCTAGCAGCTTGGGGACAGGGGGAGAGACCCAGTACTTC
TRBD1 | TRBJ1-2 | TRBV5-1 | NA | CASSSWTGTYGYTF | TGCGCCAGCAGCTCCTGGACAGGGACATATGGCTACACCTTC
NA | TRBJ2-6 | TRBV18 | NA | CASSPTGHLMIRSGANVLTF | TGTGCCAGCTCACCAACGGGACACCTGATGATCCGCTCTGGGGCCAACGTCCTGACTTTC
TRBD2 | TRBJ2-2 | TRBV11-2 | NA | CASRRLAGDTGELFF | TGTGCCAGCAGAAGACTAGCGGGAGACACCGGGGAGCTGTTTTTT
TRBD2 | TRBJ2-1 | TRBV29-1 | NA | CSVHQYSSGGSYNEQFF | TGCAGCGTCCACCAGTATTCTAGCGGGGGCTCCTACAATGAGCAGTTCTTC
NA | TRBJ2-1 | TRBV10-1 | NA | CASSESRSGNNHNEQFF | TGCGCCAGCAGTGAGTCGCGGAGTGGGAATAACCACAATGAGCAGTTCTTC
TRBD2 | TRBJ2-2 | TRBV5-4 | NA | CASSEGRTSGTGELFF | TGTGCCAGCAGCGAGGGCCGGACTAGCGGCACCGGGGAGCTGTTTTTT
NA | TRBJ2-7 | TRBV13 | NA | CASSRGRPQNEQYF | TGTGCCAGCAGCAGGGGACGGCCGCAGAACGAGCAGTACTTC
TRBD2 | TRBJ2-7 | TRBV10-3 | once | CAISGGDYEQYF | TGTGCCATCAGCGGGGGGGACTACGAGCAGTACTTC
TRBD2 | TRBJ2-3 | TRBV19 | NA | CASSIDSSLEGSGGLTDTQYF | TGTGCCAGTAGTATAGATAGCTCCCTCGAAGGGAGCGGGGGACTCACAGATACGCAGTATTTT
TRBD2 | TRBJ2-7 | TRBV9 | NA | CASSPEGLAGDIYEQYF | TGTGCCAGCAGCCCAGAGGGACTAGCGGGAGATATATACGAGCAGTACTTC
NA | TRBJ1-5 | TRBV2 | NA | CASSEEESNQPQHF | TGTGCCAGCAGTGAGGAAGAGAGCAATCAGCCCCAGCATTTT
NA | TRBJ2-7 | TRBV28 | NA | CASHSFGRGDEQYF | TGTGCCAGCCACTCTTTCGGACGGGGAGACGAGCAGTACTTC
TRBD2 | TRBJ2-1 | TRBV5-1 | NA | CASSLARLAGDNEQFF | TGCGCCAGCAGCTTGGCCAGACTAGCGGGGGACAATGAGCAGTTCTTC
NA | TRBJ2-7 | TRBV5-1 | once | CASSSRVSPSYEQYF | TGCGCCAGCAGCTCCAGGGTTTCCCCTTCTTACGAGCAGTACTTC
TRBD2 | TRBJ2-5 | TRBV28 | NA | CASSTSGVAQYF | TGTGCCAGCAGTACTAGCGGGGTGGCCCAGTACTTC
NA | TRBJ1-3 | TRBV18 | NA | CASSWDTSSGNTIYF | TGTGCCAGCTCATGGGACACGAGCTCTGGAAACACCATATATTTT
TRBD1 | TRBJ2-7 | TRBV4-3 | NA | CASSPKRTGRHEQYF | TGCGCCAGCAGCCCCAAAAGGACAGGAAGACACGAGCAGTACTTC
NA | TRBJ1-4 | TRBV15 | NA | CATSRVQGITTNEKLFF | TGTGCCACCAGCAGAGTTCAGGGGATTACAACTAATGAAAAACTGTTTTTT
NA | TRBJ1-2 | TRBV5-1 | NA | CASSLDRAGYTF | TGCGCCAGCAGCTTGGACAGGGCTGGCTACACCTTC
NA | TRBJ2-1 | TRBV2 | NA | CASRYNEQFF | TGTGCCAGCAGGTACAATGAGCAGTTCTTC
NA | TRBJ1-5 | TRBV28 | NA | CASSFISYSNQPQHF | TGTGCCAGCAGTTTCATCAGCTATAGCAATCAGCCCCAGCATTTT
NA | TRBJ2-1 | TRBV7-9 | NA | CASSLLGFDSNEQFF | TGTGCCAGCAGCTTATTGGGTTTCGATAGCAATGAGCAGTTCTTC
NA | TRBJ1-2 | TRBV9 | NA | CASNRGQDGYTF | TGTGCCAGCAACCGGGGCCAAGACGGCTACACCTTC
NA | TRBJ2-7 | TRBV7-9 | NA | CASSLAFGDVYEQYF | TGTGCCAGCAGCTTAGCTTTCGGGGATGTCTACGAGCAGTACTTC
TRBD1 | TRBJ2-4 | TRBV28 | few | CASSSPGQGIDIQYF | TGTGCCAGCAGTTCTCCGGGACAGGGAATTGACATTCAGTACTTC
NA | TRBJ1-1 | TRBV19 | NA | CAIQGWTEAFF | TGTGCCATACAGGGATGGACTGAAGCTTTCTTT
TRBD1 | TRBJ2-7 | TRBV28 | once | CASQRPGQSYEQYF | TGTGCCAGCCAAAGGCCGGGACAGTCCTACGAGCAGTACTTC